The TCR beta chain under discussion was sequenced for a study of cytomegalovirus exposure and HLA in healthy donors listed by TCRdb under 2017. Context from the whole study: An earlier analysis of 550 to 700 of the donors reported about 250 Gb of sequence data and 117 million unique TCR beta sequences from approximately 180 million T cells. An early release that covered fewer than 800 HLA-typed donors contained 250 to 350 gigabases of sequencing data and roughly 84 million unique TCR sequences. Of the approximately 400 genotyped donors, around 81% fell in the genetic ancestry cluster associated with self-reported Caucasian donors. The study aimed to test whether cataloging public T cell receptors could reveal signatures of past pathogen exposure. The T cell repertoires of some 700 subjects were profiled by immunosequencing and related to cytomegalovirus serostatus. Besides the first cohort of about 730 subjects, a separate validation cohort made up of 120 different subjects was used. To predict cytomegalovirus infection status, the study combined high-throughput TCR immunosequencing, statistical association of individual TCRs with disease status, and machine learning. A later analysis re-analyzed previously published TCR beta repertoires from about 730 donors and added high-resolution HLA genotyping to study TCR occurrence patterns. Rather than using new phenotypic data, the later analysis identified candidate immune exposures from TCR beta sequences and from how often those sequences occurred across donors. An earlier analysis of 500 to 750 of the donors applied high-throughput TCR beta sequencing to assess whether each TCR beta V gene segment acted as functional or pseudogenic. Alongside the repertoire data, information on donor age, sex, ethnicity and CMV serostatus was compiled. A later genetic analysis took genome-wide SNP genotypes for about 55% of the 666 donors and used that subset as a discovery cohort. Every repertoire in the discovery cohort had been generated on one and the same sequencing platform. HLA typing included class I and class II loci at four-digit resolution. The number of typed donors differed by locus: about 620-640 for A, B, C, DRB1 and DQB1; roughly 510 for DQA1; around 580 for DPA1; and 400 to 480 for DPB1. Four to six DR-DQ haplotypes were handled as single units for association and clustering, since linkage in the cohort was strong. Across some 400 genotyped donors of the cohort, an average of about 220,000 unique TCR beta nucleotide sequences per donor were sequenced, and 15% to 20% of those sequences were non-productive.

The library was built by means of the immunoSEQ multiplex PCR assay. For the multiplex PCR, a mixture combining 60 forward primers for TCR Vbeta segments and 13 reverse primers for TCR Jbeta segments was used. A multiplex PCR assay on genomic DNA amplified the CDR3 region of rearranged TCR beta genes. The amplified TCR beta libraries were sequenced on the Illumina HiSeq System as 87-base-pair reads. The study's processing was this. Across the 500 to 850 repertoires, a later analysis counted roughly 77 million unique TCR beta chains, 8.5 million to 12 million of which were shared by at least two donors. Raw reads were error-corrected and collapsed into unique sequences with a nearest-neighbor algorithm that merged closely related sequences to remove PCR and sequencing errors. Alignment of CDR3 sequences to IMGT reference sequences was used to assign V, D and J gene segments. For a sequence to be retained, a match of at least six nucleotides was required to both a V gene segment and a J gene segment. Rearrangements were called productive when the CDR3 lacked stop codons and stayed in frame with V and J; all others were non-productive. CDR3 was defined according to IMGT convention as the region running from the second conserved V-encoded cysteine to the conserved J-encoded phenylalanine. In an earlier analysis of around 570 of the donors, sequences lacking an unambiguous match to a single V gene segment were excluded. In an earlier analysis of 450 to 700 of the donors, V segments were called functional above 56.7% productive rearrangements and were called segregating when the between-donor standard deviation exceeded 5%. To diagnose cytomegalovirus status from the catalog of TCR beta chain sequences, a statistical classification framework was built. V and J gene assignment, in a later analysis, came from comparing TCR nucleotide sequences with IMGT/GENE-DB human TR gene sequences. In a later analysis, CDR3 sequences and most-parsimonious VDJ recombination scenarios were assigned using the TCRdist pipeline. In a later analysis, each TCR beta chain was defined by its CDR3 amino acid sequence together with its V-gene family, and reads without a unique V-gene family were excluded. As a way to deal with suspected cross-contamination and a sequencing artifact, a later analysis dropped 500 to 700 nucleotide sequences that were highly shared and had low generation probability. In a later analysis, a clonal expansion index was calculated for each public chain from normalized within-repertoire ranks of inferred template counts. A later analysis computed generation probabilities with a VDJ recombination model fitted to out-of-frame rearrangements, and checked the results against IGoR. In a later analysis, TCR-TCR, TCR-HLA and TCR-CMV co-occurrence was scored with hypergeometric tests, and a repertoire-size bias correction was applied to TCR pairs. To estimate false discovery rates, a later analysis permuted the HLA or CMV assignments 20 times. In a later analysis, co-occurring TCRs were grouped using DBSCAN, with TCRdist sequence similarity added in when clustering inside HLA-allele-positive subsets. Co-occurrence clustering excluded repertoires with fewer than 30,000 or more than 120,000 public chains, plus five with anomalous nucleotide sharing. The table was pulled from immuneACCESS by TCRdb, which kept in-frame rearrangements only. Such tables lose some clones; where checked, under half of the loss comes from unresolved V genes, and the rest has no known cause. From that table come the V and J calls and clone size; the DNA was used to work out D and trimming. Present in this sample are around 80,000 clones, under 65% of which were seen just once. Roughly 4.5% of the sample lies in the top ten.

What the research found in general, with its limitations: A further reported finding was that TCR beta sequences accurately predicted the HLA-A and HLA-B alleles for most subjects in the first cohort. HLA typing was unavailable for some donors at each locus, so association tests used only the typed subset. A cluster of highly shared sequence variants was judged likely to represent a technical artifact of the sequencing pipeline. A later analysis associated about 17,000 TCR beta sequences with specific HLA alleles at a false discovery rate of 0.05. In both the original and validation cohorts, the classifier was reported to diagnose cytomegalovirus status with high specificity and sensitivity. When HLA alleles, especially DR and DQ, strongly co-occurred, attributing TCR associations to individual alleles was difficult. In a later analysis, several top co-occurrence clusters were reported to appear linked to parvovirus B19, influenza, CMV and Epstein-Barr virus. Only TCR beta chains were sequenced in this cohort, and the absence of alpha or paired-chain data limited detectable features. Because the 87-base-pair reads could not distinguish some IMGT-functional V segments, including TRBV6-2 and TRBV6-3, those segments were excluded. Compared with equally common non-associated chains, HLA-associated TCR beta chains in a later analysis were more clonally expanded and had lower generation probabilities. Linkage disequilibrium might explain the correlated functional status among segregating V segments, but an unknown experimental factor could not be excluded. Because counts were too low, roughly 18 rarely observed V segments, including chromosome 9 orphons, were left out of the earlier analysis of roughly 600 of the donors. A later analysis found that most CMV-associated TCR beta chains appeared HLA-restricted, with HLA associations seemingly driven largely by CMV exposure. While some public TCRs were present in many individuals, most TCR sequences turned up only very rarely across donors. In a later analysis, TCR association rates were found to vary across HLA loci, with the most associated TCRs seen for DRB1 alleles and the fewest for HLA-C alleles. Immune exposure information for the cohort was limited to CMV serostatus. The authors suggested that the approach could potentially be extended to other disease states and immunological phenotypes. In the study, around 160 TCR beta chains were listed as associated with cytomegalovirus. An association between a missense DCLRE1C variant and V-gene and J-gene trimming of TCR beta chains was found in a later genetic analysis and replicated in an independent cohort. Sequencing depth was assumed to be roughly uniform across donors in the presence/absence analyses, though that assumption may not hold. A later genetic analysis reported fewer N-insertions in productive TCRs among donors in an Asian-associated ancestry cluster than the approximately 670-donor mean. In an earlier analysis of several hundred of the donors, most TCR beta V segments were observed in productive rearrangements about 87% or about 30% of the time, broadly matching IMGT annotations. Three of the identified cytomegalovirus-associated TCR beta chains were confirmed in vitro to be specific for cytomegalovirus antigens.

In the case of this clone: Its target antigen remains unknown. No much larger clone is present one base from it, and per-base qualities are unavailable.

In total, 630 or so healthy bone marrow donors made up the cohort. Cohort members were all nominally healthy when sampled, although unrecorded immune exposures were likely present. The donor tested CMV seropositive, placing the donor among the 289 seropositive members of the cohort. Every donor gave a peripheral blood sample, and the peripheral blood mononuclear cells from that sample were used for TCR beta sequencing. Genomic DNA extraction from the blood cell samples was performed with the Qiagen DNeasy Blood Extraction Kit. Measured from the cysteine to the phenylalanine, the CDR3 is 15 residues long. Of all the DNA, just the CDR3 is kept, 45 bases in frame from base 1. V and J lose 3 bases and 0 bases, and a span of 11 bases separates them. Reading the germline V gene (reference sequence) gives CDR1 LNHDA and CDR2 SQIVND.

Sequenced material: PBMCs. The chain links TRBV19 with TRBJ1-1, with no D gene named confidently. This clonotype was obtained from a male donor in good health and CMV-seropositive. The DNA sequence follows: TGTGCCAGTAGTATTGATCCGGGAGTGAACACTGAAGCTTTCTTT. This encodes CASSIDPGVNTEAFF.